This T cell receptor (beta chain) originates from a study of T cells expressing NK-cell markers. Per germline, CDR1 SEHNR and CDR2 FQNEAQ (reference sequence). The CDR3 consists of 12 residues. Overall study findings and caveats: NKG2C+ dominant clonotypes from more than 5 donors made up roughly 1.0-7.5% of CD8+ T cells. The CD3+CD56-NKG2C+ fraction of several donors was also led by these clonotypes.

On this clonotype: Its target is unknown.

For TCR beta, cDNA was produced by 5'RACE template switching with UMIs. TCRdb reprocessed the 5' RACE reads and stores each CDR3 protein as one record, lacking DNA. This repertoire includes around 550,000 distinct CDR3 sequences. The specimen sequenced was blood T cells: a sorted CD56 or NKG2C T cell subset, CD4+ or CD8+ T cells, or bulk PBMC T cells (not recorded which). The V gene is TRBV7-9, the J gene TRBJ2-1; TCRdb returns TRBD1, unconfirmable since there is no DNA. This receptor was identified in a man aged 18-30 years in good health. CDR3 sequence: CASSLEGDEQFF.